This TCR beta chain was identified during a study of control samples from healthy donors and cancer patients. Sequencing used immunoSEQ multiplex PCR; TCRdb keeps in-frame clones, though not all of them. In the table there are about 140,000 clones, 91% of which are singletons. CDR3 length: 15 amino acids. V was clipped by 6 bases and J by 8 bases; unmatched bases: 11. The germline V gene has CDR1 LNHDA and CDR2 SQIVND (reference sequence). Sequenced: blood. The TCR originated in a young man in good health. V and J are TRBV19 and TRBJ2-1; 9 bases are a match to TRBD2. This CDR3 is CASREDWGLADEQFF. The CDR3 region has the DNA TGTGCCAGTAGAGAAGATTGGGGACTAGCCGATGAGCAGTTCTTC. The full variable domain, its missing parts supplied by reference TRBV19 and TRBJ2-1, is DGGITQSPKYLFRKEGQNVTLSCEQNLNHDAMYWYRQDPGQGLRLIYYSQIVNDFQKGDIAEGYSVSREKKESFPLTVTSAQKNPTAFYLCASREDWGLADEQFFGPGTRLTVL.